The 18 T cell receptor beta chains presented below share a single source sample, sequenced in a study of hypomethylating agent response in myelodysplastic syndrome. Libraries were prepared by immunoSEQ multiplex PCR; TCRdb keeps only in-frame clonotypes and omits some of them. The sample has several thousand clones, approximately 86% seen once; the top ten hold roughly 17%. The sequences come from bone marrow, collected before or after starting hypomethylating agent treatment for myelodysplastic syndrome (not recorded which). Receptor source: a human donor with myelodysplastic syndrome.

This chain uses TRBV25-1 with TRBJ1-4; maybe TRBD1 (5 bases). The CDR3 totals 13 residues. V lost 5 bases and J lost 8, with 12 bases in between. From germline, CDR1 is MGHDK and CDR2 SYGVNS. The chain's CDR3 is CASSPEGREKLFF. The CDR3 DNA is TGTGCCAGCAGTCCAGAGGGGCGGGAAAAACTGTTTTTT.

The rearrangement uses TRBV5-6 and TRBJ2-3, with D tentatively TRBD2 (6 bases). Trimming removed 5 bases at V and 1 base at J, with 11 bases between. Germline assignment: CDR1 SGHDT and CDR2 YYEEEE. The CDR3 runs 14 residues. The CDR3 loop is CASRGDFGTDTQYF. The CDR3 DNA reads TGTGCCAGCAGGGGGGACTTTGGCACAGATACGCAGTATTTT.

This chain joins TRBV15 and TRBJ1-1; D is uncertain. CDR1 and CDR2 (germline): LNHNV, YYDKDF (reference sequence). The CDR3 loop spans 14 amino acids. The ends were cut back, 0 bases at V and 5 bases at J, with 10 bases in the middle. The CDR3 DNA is TGTGCCACCAGCAGAGAGGGCAGAGGAACTGAAGCTTTCTTT. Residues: CATSREGRGTEAFF.

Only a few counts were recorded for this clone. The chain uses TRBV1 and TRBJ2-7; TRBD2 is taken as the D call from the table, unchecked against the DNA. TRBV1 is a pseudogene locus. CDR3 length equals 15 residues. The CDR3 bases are TGCACCAGCAGCCCGCGGCGGGGCCGCTCCTACGAGCAGTACGTC. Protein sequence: CTSSPRRGRSYEQYV.

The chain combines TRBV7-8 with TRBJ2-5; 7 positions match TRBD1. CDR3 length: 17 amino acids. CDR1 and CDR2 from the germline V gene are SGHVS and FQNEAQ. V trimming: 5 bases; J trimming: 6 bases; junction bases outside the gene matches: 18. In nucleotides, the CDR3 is TGTGCCAGCAGCCTCCAGAGGGGGCTTTTGACGGGAAAGACCCAGTACTTC. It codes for CASSLQRGLLTGKTQYF.

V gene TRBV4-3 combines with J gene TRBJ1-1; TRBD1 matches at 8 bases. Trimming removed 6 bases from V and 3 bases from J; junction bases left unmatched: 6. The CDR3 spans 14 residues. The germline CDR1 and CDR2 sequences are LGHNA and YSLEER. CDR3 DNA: TGCGCCAGCAGTCCAGGGGGCGGCGACACTGAAGCTTTCTTT. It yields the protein CASSPGGGDTEAFF.

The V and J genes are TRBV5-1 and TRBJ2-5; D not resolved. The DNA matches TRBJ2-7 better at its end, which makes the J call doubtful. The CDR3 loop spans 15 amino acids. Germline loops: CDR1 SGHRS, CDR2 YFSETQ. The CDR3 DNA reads TGCGCCAGCAGCTCGGGCCTGGACGGAGCCTACGAGCAGTACTTC. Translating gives CASSSGLDGAYEQYF.

CDR3 protein: CASSLGQASGNTIYF. As DNA, the CDR3 is TGCGCCAGCAGCTTGGGACAGGCCTCTGGAAACACCATATATTTT. V usage is TRBV5-1 and J usage is TRBJ1-3; a weak D match, TRBD1 (6 bases). CDR3 length: 15 amino acids. With 0 bases removed from V and 0 bases from J, the gap between germline ends came to 7 bases. The germline V gene has CDR1 SGHRS and CDR2 YFSETQ.

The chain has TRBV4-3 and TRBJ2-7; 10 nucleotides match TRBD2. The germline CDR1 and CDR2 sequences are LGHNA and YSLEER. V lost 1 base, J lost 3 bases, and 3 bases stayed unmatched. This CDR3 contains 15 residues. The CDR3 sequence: CASSQALAGNYEQYF. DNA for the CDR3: TGCGCCAGCAGCCAAGCACTAGCGGGGAACTACGAGCAGTACTTC.

This CDR3 is CASSEPSRGRVEKLFF. CDR3 nucleotides: TGTGCCAGCAGTGAACCGTCCCGGGGGCGGGTTGAAAAACTGTTTTTT. The chain joins TRBV25-1 to TRBJ1-4; possible D gene TRBD1, 6 bases. This CDR3 has 16 residues. CDR1 and CDR2 (germline): MGHDK, SYGVNS. The ends were cut back, 2 bases at V and 7 bases at J, with 17 bases in the middle.

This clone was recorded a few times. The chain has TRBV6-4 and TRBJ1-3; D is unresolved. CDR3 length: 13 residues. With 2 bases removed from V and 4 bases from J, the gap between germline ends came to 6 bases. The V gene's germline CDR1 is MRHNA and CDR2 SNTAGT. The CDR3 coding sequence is TGTGCCAGCAGTGACAATCTGGGAAACACCATATATTTT. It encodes CASSDNLGNTIYF.

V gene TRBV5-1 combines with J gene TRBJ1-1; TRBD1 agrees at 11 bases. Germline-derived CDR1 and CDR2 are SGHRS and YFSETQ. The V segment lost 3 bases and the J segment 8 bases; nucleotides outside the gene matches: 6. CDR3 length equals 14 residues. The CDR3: CASSSRDRGVEAFF. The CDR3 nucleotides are TGCGCCAGCAGCTCCCGGGACAGGGGGGTAGAAGCTTTCTTT.

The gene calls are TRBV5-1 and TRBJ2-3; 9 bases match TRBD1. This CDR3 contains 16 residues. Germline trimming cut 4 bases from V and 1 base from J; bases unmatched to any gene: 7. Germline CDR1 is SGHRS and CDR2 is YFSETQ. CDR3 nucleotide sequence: TGCGCCAGCAGCAACCCCCGGGACAGGGGCACAGATACGCAGTATTTT. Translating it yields CASSNPRDRGTDTQYF. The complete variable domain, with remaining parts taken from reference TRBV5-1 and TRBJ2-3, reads KAGVTQTPRYLIKTRGQQVTLSCSPISGHRSVSWYQQTPGQGLQFLFEYFSETQRNKGNFPGRFSGRQFSNSRSEMNVSTLELGDSALYLCASSNPRDRGTDTQYFGPGTRLTVL.

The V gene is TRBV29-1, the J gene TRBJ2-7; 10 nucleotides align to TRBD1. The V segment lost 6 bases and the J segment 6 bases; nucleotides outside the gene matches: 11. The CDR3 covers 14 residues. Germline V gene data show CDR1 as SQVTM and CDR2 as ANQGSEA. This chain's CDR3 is CSVQSGQGIPEQYF. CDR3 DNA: TGCAGCGTACAATCGGGACAGGGGATCCCCGAGCAGTACTTC.

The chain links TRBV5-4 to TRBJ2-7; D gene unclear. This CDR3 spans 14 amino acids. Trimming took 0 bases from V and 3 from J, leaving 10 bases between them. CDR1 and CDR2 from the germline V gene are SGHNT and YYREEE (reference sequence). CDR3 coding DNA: TGTGCCAGCAGCTTGGTAGGGTTTGGCTACGAGCAGTACTTC. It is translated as CASSLVGFGYEQYF.

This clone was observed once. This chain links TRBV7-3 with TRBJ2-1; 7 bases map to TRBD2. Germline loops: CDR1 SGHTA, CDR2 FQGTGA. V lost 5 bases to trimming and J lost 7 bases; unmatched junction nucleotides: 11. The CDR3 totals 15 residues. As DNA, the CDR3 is TGTGCCAGCAGCGCGACGGGCGGGGGTGCGAATGAGCAGTTCTTC. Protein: CASSATGGGANEQFF.

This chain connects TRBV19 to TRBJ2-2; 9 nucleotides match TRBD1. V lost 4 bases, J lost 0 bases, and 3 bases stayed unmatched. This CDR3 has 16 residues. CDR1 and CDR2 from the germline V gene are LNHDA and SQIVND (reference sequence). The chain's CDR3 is CASSTGQGSNTGELFF. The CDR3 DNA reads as TGTGCCAGTAGTACGGGACAGGGTTCGAACACCGGGGAGCTGTTTTTT.

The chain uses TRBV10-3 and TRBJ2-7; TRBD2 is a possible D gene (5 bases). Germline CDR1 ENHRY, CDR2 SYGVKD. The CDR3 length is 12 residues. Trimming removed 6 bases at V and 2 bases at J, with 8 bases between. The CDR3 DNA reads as TGTGCCATCAGCAACGGGGCCTACGAGCAGTACTTC. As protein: CAISNGAYEQYF.